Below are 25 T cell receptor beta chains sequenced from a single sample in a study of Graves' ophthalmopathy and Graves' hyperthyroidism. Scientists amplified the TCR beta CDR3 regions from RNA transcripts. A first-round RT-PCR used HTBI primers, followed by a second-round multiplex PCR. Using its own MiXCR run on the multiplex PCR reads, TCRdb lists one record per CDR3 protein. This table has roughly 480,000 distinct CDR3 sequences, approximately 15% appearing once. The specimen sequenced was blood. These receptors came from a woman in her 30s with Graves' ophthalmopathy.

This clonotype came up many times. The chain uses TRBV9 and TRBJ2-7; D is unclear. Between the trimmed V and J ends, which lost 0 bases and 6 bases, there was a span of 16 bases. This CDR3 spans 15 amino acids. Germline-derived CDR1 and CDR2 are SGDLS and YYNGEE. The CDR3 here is CASSVGRYLSSEQYF. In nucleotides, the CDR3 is TGTGCCAGCAGCGTAGGACGCTACCTAAGCTCCGAGCAGTACTTC.

The DNA for the CDR3 is TGTGCCAGCAGGAAGCGGGGGACAAACATTCAGTACTTC. Translated, it gives CASRKRGTNIQYF. The V gene is TRBV6-1, the J gene TRBJ2-4; 8 bases fit TRBD2. V shed 6 bases and J 6 bases; nucleotides not matched to a gene: 4. CDR1 and CDR2 (germline): MNHNS, SASEGT. This CDR3 has 13 residues.

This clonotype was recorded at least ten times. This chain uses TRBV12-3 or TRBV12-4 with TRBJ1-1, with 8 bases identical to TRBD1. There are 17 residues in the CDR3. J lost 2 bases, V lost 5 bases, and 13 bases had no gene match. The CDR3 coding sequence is TGTGCCAGCAGTCCCGTTCGCAGGGGGCTGGTTAACACTGAAGCTTTCTTT. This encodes CASSPVRRGLVNTEAFF.

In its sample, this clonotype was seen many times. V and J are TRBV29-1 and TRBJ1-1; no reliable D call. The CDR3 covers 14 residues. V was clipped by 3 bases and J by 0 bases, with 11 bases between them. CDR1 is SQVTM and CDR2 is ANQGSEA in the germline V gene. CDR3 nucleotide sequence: TGCAGCGTTGATGGGTGGCAGATGAACACTGAAGCTTTCTTT. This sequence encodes CSVDGWQMNTEAFF.

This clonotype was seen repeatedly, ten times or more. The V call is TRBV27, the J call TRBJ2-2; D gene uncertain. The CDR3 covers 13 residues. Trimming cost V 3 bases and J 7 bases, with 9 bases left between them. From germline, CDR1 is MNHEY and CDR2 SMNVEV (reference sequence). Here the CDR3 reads CASSFGLDGELFF. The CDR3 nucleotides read TGTGCCAGCAGTTTTGGTTTGGACGGGGAGCTGTTTTTT.

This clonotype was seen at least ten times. The CDR3 reads CAWTQDAEAFF. CDR3 nucleotide sequence: TGTGCCTGGACGCAGGATGCTGAAGCTTTCTTT. The J gene is TRBJ1-1, the V gene TRBV30; no clear D. Deletions cut 4 bases from V and 6 bases from J, with 9 bases between. The germline CDR1 and CDR2 sequences are GTSNPN and SVGIG (reference sequence). This CDR3 has 11 residues.

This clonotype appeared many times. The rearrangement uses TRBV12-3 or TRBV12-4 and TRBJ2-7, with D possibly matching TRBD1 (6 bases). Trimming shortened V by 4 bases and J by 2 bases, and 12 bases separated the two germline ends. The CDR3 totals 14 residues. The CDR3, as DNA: TGTGCCAGCAGTTCCCGGGACAAGGCCTACGAGCAGTACTTC. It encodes CASSSRDKAYEQYF.

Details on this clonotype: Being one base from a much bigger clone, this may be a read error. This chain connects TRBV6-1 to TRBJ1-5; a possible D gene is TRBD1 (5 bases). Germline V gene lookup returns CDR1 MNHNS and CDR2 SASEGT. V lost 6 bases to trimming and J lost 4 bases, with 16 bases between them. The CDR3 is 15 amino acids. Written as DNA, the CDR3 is TGTGCCAGCAGCGAGAGTAGACAGCAGAATCAGCCCCAGCATTTT. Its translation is CASSESRQQNQPQHF.

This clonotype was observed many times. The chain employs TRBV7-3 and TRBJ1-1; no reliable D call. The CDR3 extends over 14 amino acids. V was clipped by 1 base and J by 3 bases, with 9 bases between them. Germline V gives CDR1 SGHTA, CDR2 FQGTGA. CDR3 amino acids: CASSLRPADTEAFF. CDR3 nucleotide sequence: TGTGCCAGCAGCTTAAGGCCCGCGGACACTGAAGCTTTCTTT. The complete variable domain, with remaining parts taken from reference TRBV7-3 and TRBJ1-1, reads GAGVSQTPSNKVTEKGKYVELRCDPISGHTALYWYRQSLGQGPEFLIYFQGTGAADDSGLPNDRFFAVRPEGSVSTLKIQRTERGDSAVYLCASSLRPADTEAFFGQGTRLTVV.

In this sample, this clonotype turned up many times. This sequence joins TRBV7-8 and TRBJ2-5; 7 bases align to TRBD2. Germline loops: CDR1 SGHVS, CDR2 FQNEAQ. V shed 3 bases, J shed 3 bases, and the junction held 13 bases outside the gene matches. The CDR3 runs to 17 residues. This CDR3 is CASSFKIELAYKETQYF. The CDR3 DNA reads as TGTGCCAGCAGCTTTAAGATCGAACTAGCGTATAAAGAGACCCAGTACTTC.

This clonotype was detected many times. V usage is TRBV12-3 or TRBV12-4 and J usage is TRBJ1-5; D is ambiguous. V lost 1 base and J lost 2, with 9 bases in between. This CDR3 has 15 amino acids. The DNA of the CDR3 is TGTGCCAGCAGTTTAGTTCCCGGGGGCAATCAGCCCCAGCATTTT. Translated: CASSLVPGGNQPQHF.

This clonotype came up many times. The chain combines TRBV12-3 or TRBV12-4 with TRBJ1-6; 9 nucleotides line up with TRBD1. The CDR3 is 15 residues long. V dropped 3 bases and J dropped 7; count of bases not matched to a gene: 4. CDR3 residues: CASSFSGQGNSPLHF. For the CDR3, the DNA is TGTGCCAGCAGTTTCTCTGGACAGGGGAATTCACCCCTCCACTTT.

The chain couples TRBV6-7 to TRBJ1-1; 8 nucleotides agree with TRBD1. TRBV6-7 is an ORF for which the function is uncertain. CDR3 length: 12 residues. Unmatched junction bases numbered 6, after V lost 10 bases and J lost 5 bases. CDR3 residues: CATQGADTEAFF. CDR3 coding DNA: TGTGCCACCCAGGGGGCGGATACTGAAGCTTTCTTT.

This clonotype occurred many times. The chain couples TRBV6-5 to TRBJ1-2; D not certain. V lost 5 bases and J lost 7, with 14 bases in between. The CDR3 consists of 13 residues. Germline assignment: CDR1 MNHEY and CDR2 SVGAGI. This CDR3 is CASSPEGGSGYTF. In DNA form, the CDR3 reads TGTGCCAGCAGTCCCGAGGGCGGGAGTGGCTACACCTTC.

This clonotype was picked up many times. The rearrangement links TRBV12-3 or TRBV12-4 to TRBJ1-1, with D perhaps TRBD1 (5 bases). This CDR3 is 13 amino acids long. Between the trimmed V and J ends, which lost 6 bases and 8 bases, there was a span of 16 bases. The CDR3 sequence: CASSAQVYSEAFF. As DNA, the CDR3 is TGTGCCAGCAGCGCACAGGTCTACTCAGAAGCTTTCTTT.

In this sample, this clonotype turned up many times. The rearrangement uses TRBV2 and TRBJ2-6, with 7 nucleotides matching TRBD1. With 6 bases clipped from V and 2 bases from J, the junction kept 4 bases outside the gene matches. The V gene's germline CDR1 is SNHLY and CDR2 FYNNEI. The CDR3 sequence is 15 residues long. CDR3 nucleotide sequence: TGTGCCAGCAGCCCCGACAGGGCTGGGGCCAACGTCCTGACTTTC. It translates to CASSPDRAGANVLTF.

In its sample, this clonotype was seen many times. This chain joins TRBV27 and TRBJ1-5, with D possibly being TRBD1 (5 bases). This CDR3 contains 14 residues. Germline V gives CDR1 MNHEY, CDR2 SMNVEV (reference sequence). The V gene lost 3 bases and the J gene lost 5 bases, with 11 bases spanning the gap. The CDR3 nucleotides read TGTGCCAGCAGTTTCAGGGCTTGGGATCAGCCCCAGCATTTT. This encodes CASSFRAWDQPQHF.

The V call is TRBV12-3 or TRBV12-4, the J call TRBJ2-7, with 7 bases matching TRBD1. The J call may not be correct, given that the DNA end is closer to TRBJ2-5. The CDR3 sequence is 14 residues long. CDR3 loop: CASSALTGLETQYF. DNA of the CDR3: TGTGCCAGCAGCGCCCTGACAGGGTTGGAGACCCAGTACTTC.

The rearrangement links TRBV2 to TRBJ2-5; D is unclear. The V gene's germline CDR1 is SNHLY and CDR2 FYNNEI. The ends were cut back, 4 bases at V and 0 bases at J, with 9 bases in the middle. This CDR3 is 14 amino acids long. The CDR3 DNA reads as TGTGCCAGCAGTGGTTCGGGTAACCAAGAGACCCAGTACTTC. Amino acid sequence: CASSGSGNQETQYF. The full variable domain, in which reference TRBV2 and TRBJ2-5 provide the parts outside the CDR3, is EPEVTQTPSHQVTQMGQEVILRCVPISNHLYFYWYRQILGQKVEFLVSFYNNEISEKSEIFDDQFSVERPDGSNFTLKIRSTKLEDSAMYFCASSGSGNQETQYFGPGTRLLVL.

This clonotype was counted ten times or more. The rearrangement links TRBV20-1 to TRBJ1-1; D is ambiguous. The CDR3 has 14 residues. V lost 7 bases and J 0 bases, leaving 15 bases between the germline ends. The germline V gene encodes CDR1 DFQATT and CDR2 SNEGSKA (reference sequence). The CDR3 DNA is TGCAGTGTTCCACCCATGACGATGAACACTGAAGCTTTCTTT. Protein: CSVPPMTMNTEAFF.

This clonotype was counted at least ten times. The CDR3 DNA reads TGCAGTGCTTCACAGGGGGAGTTCCAAAATCAGCCCCAGCATTTT. Amino acids: CSASQGEFQNQPQHF. This rearrangement joins TRBV20-1 to TRBJ1-5, with 8 bases identical to TRBD1. The junction had 10 bases not matched to a gene; V was cut back by 5 bases and J by 4 bases. The CDR3 spans 15 residues. Germline assignment: CDR1 DFQATT and CDR2 SNEGSKA (reference sequence).

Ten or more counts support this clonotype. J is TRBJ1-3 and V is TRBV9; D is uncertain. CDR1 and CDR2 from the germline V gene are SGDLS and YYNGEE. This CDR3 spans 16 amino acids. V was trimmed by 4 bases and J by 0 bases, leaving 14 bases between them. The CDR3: CASSQRPTSSGNTIYF. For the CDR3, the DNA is TGTGCCAGCAGCCAACGACCGACGAGCTCTGGAAACACCATATATTTT.

In DNA form, the CDR3 reads TGCGCCAGCAGCTTGCGGCTCAGGGAAGGTGAAGCTTTCTTT. Encoded protein: CASSLRLREGEAFF. This chain connects TRBV5-1 to TRBJ1-1, with D possibly matching TRBD1 (5 bases). CDR3 length: 14 amino acids. V lost 1 base and J lost 7, with 14 bases in between. Germline V CDR1 and CDR2: SGHRS, YFSETQ.

CDR3 bases: TGTGCCAGCAGTATCTACAGGTCTGAAGCTTTCTTT. Translating it yields CASSIYRSEAFF. The chain employs TRBV6-1 and TRBJ1-1; D is possibly TRBD1 (5 bases). V lost 5 bases to trimming and J lost 6 bases, with 10 bases between them. This CDR3 is built from 12 residues. Germline lookup yields CDR1 MNHNS and CDR2 SASEGT.

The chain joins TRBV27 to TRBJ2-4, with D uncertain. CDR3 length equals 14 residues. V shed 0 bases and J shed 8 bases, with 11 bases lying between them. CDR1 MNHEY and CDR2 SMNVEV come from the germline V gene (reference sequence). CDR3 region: CASSLSTPPYIQYF. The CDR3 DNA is TGTGCCAGCAGTTTATCCACCCCCCCGTACATTCAGTACTTC.